This entry describes one T cell receptor (beta chain). The antigen is unknown. Some clones are missing from TCRdb's copy, which holds only in-frame ones; the method was immunoSEQ multiplex PCR. Among approximately 140,000 clones listed, around 87% were seen once. The data derive from a study of cytomegalovirus exposure and HLA in healthy donors. The CDR3 is 14 residues long. V was trimmed by 3 bases and J by 7 bases, leaving 18 bases between them. Germline V gene lookup returns CDR1 GTSNPN and CDR2 SVGIG (reference sequence). Study-wide points: Despite most TCR sequences being rare, some public TCRs occurred in many donors. Reports credit the classifier with highly specific, highly sensitive diagnosis of cytomegalovirus status.

The chain couples TRBV30 to TRBJ1-2, with D maybe TRBD1 (5 bases). This clonotype was sampled from a man between 18 and 29 years old in good health and CMV-seropositive. Input material: PBMCs. The CDR3 nucleotides read TGTGCCTGGAGCCTAGCGGTTAAGGGGTTTGGCTACACCTTC. Protein product: CAWSLAVKGFGYTF.